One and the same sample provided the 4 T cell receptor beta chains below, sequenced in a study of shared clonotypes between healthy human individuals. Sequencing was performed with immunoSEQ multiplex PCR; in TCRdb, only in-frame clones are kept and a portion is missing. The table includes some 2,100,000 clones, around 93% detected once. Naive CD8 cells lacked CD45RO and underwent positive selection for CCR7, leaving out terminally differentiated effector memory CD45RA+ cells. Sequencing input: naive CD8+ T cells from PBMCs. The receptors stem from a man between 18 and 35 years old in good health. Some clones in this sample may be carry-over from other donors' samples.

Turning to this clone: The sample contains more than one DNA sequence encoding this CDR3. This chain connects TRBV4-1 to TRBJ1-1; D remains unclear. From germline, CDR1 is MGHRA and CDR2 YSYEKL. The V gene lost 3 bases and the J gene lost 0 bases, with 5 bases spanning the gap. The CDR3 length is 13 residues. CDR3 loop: CASSQVVNTEAFF. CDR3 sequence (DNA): TGCGCCAGCAGCCAGGTAGTGAACACTGAAGCTTTCTTT.

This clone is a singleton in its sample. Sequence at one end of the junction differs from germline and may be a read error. The CDR3 region is CASGIDGQFSNQPQHF. Written as DNA, the CDR3 is TGTGCCAGTGGTATAGACGGGCAGTTTAGCAATCAGCCCCAGCATTTT. The chain combines TRBV19 with TRBJ1-5; D is uncertain. The CDR3 length is 16 residues. CDR1 is LNHDA, CDR2 SQIVND, per germline (reference sequence).

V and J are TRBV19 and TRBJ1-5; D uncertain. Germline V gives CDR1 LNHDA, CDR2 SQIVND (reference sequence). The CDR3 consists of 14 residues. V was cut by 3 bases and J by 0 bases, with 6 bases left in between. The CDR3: CASSMRDSNQPQHF. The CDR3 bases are TGTGCCAGTAGTATGCGTGATAGCAATCAGCCCCAGCATTTT.

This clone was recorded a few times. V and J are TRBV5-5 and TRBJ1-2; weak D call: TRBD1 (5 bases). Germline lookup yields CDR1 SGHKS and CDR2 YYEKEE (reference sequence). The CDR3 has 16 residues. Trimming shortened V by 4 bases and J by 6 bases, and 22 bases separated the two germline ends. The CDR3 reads CASSPTEDPTGNGYTF. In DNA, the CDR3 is TGTGCCAGCAGCCCGACAGAGGACCCAACCGGAAATGGCTACACCTTC.